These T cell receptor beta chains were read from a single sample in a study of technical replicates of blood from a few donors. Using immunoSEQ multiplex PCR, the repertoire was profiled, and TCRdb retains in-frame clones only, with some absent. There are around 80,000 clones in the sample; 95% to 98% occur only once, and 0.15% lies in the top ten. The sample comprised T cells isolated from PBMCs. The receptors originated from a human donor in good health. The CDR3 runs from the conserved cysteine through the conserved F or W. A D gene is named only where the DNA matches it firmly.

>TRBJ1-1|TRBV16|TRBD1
CASSQSPAGGGTEAFF
TGTGCCAGCAGCCAATCTCCGGCAGGGGGAGGAACTGAAGCTTTCTTT
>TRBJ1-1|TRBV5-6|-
CASSRGMSNTEAFF
TGTGCCAGCAGTCGAGGGATGTCGAACACTGAAGCTTTCTTT
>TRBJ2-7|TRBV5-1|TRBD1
CASKEGTGGHEQYF
TGCGCCAGCAAAGAAGGGACAGGGGGCCACGAGCAGTACTTC
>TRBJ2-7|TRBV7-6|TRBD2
CASSLSSAGAYEQYF
TGTGCCAGCAGCTTAAGTTCAGCGGGGGCCTACGAGCAGTACTTC
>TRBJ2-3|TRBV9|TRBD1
CASSVGTGGTDTQYF
TGTGCCAGCAGCGTAGGGACAGGGGGCACAGATACGCAGTATTTT
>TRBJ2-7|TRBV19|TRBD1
CASSISPDREYEQYF
TGTGCCAGTAGTATATCCCCGGACAGGGAGTACGAGCAGTACTTC
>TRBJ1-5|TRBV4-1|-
CASSQGVMGGQAQPQHF
TGCGCCAGCAGCCAAGGAGTGATGGGCGGGCAAGCTCAGCCCCAGCATTTT
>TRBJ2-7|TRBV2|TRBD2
CASSGETSGNYEQYF
TGTGCCAGCAGTGGAGAAACTAGCGGCAACTACGAGCAGTACTTC
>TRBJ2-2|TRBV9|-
CASSASPGELFF
TGTGCCAGCAGCGCATCCCCCGGGGAGCTGTTTTTT
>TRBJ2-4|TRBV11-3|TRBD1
CASSSMSDRVGVLAKNIQYF
TGTGCCAGCAGCTCCATGTCTGACAGGGTCGGGGTACTAGCCAAAAACATTCAGTACTTC
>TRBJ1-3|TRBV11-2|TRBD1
CASSLDRGLSGNTIYF
TGTGCCAGCAGCTTAGACAGGGGGCTGTCTGGAAACACCATATATTTT
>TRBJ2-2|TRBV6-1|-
CASSEVGSPGELFF
TGTGCCAGCAGTGAAGTAGGGAGTCCCGGGGAGCTGTTTTTT
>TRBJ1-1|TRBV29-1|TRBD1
CSGDRGLYSEAFF
TGCAGCGGGGACAGGGGGCTATATTCTGAAGCTTTCTTT
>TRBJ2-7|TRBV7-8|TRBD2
CASSRLAGALSYEQYF
TGTGCCAGCAGTAGACTAGCGGGAGCTCTGTCCTACGAGCAGTACTTC
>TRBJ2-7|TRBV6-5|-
CASSYNFEEFTYEQYF
TGTGCCAGCAGTTACAACTTCGAGGAGTTCACCTACGAGCAGTACTTC
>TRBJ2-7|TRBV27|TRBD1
CASSRGQGSYEQYF
TGTGCCAGCAGTCGAGGACAGGGATCATACGAGCAGTACTTC
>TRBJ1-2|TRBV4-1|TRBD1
CASSQAQGARGYGYTF
TGCGCCAGCAGCCAGGCACAGGGGGCGCGGGGCTATGGCTACACCTTC
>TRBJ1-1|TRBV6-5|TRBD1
CASSLYRTGGTEAFF
TGTGCCAGCAGCCTTTACCGGACAGGCGGAACTGAAGCTTTCTTT